This T cell receptor (beta chain) was sequenced during a study of Ad26.COV2.S vaccination and SARS-CoV-2 variants. Study outcomes and limitations: Substantial post-vaccination breadth of spike-specific CD8+ and CD4+ T cell responses was reported. Vaccinees and placebo recipients showed similar non-spike TCR breadth.

Between the trimmed V and J ends, which lost 7 bases and 7 bases, there was a span of 14 bases. CDR3 size: 14 residues. The germline CDR1 and CDR2 sequences are SNHLY and FYNNEI. Comments on this clone: The antigen is unknown.

TCRdb keeps only in-frame clones here, not all; method: immunoSEQ multiplex PCR. The sample has approximately 400,000 clones, 92% seen once. The sample consisted of peripheral blood, taken after recovery from COVID-19. This sequence was found in a human donor who had recovered from COVID-19. The V call is TRBV2, the J call TRBJ1-6, with D perhaps TRBD1 (6 bases). The CDR3 loop reads CASKTGAQNSPLHF. The CDR3 DNA reads as TGTGCCAGCAAAACGGGGGCTCAGAATTCACCCCTCCACTTT.